Following are 26 T cell receptor beta chains from one sample sequenced in a study of CD8+ T cells in alopecia areata. It was cDNA, reverse transcribed from extracted RNA, that served as the sequencing template. Clones were sequenced by immunoSEQ multiplex PCR, and TCRdb holds only the in-frame ones, with some missing. The repertoire has more than 130,000 clones, roughly 82% of them found once; the top ten carry around 25%. Treatment noted: oral pan-JAK inhibitor, 5-10 mg twice daily. The sample here was CD8+ T cells sorted from blood, taken at week 4, from a patient treated with tofacitinib. The receptor set was obtained from a human donor with alopecia areata.

CDR3 nucleotide sequence: TGCAGCCCGGGGACTAGCGGGGGGGCTTACGAGCAGTACTTC. Translated: CSPGTSGGAYEQYF. The chain links TRBV29-1 to TRBJ2-7; 16 bases match TRBD2. The CDR3 length is 14 residues. V gave up 8 bases and J gave up 4 bases; unmatched junction bases: 5. CDR1 is SQVTM, CDR2 ANQGSEA, per germline.

This clone came up once. This rearrangement joins TRBV19 to TRBJ2-4; no firm D call. Germline V gene data show CDR1 as LNHDA and CDR2 as SQIVND (reference sequence). This CDR3 is 13 amino acids long. The V end was cut by 9 bases, the J end by 0 bases, with 9 bases between. The CDR3 region has the DNA TGTGCCAGCGCTACCTTAGCCAAAAACATTCAGTACTTC. This translates into CASATLAKNIQYF.

The V and J genes are TRBV27 and TRBJ2-7; D may correspond to TRBD1 or TRBD2 (5 bases each). Trimming took 5 bases from V and 6 from J, leaving 20 bases between them. CDR3 size: 15 residues. Germline values: CDR1 MNHEY, CDR2 SMNVEV (reference sequence). For the CDR3, the DNA is TGTGCCAGCAGTCTCTCGGGGACCCCGGTTTTCGAGCAGTACTTC. This translates into CASSLSGTPVFEQYF.

CDR3 amino acids: CASSLGLSSGNTIYF. The CDR3 DNA follows: TGCGCCAGCAGCTTGGGGCTGAGCTCTGGAAACACCATATATTTT. The genes are TRBV5-1 and TRBJ1-3; D is uncertain. The V gene's germline CDR1 is SGHRS and CDR2 YFSETQ. This CDR3 is 15 amino acids long. Deletions cut 0 bases from V and 0 bases from J, with 7 bases between.

The chain uses TRBV5-1 and TRBJ2-7; no clear D gene. The length of the CDR3 is 13 residues. Germline CDR1 and CDR2: SGHRS and YFSETQ. The V end was cut by 0 bases, the J end by 6 bases, with 10 bases between. CDR3 loop: CASSLGTPGEQYF. CDR3 bases: TGCGCCAGCAGCTTGGGTACCCCGGGCGAGCAGTACTTC.

The chain uses TRBV4-1 and TRBJ2-1; weak D call: TRBD2 (5 bases). Looked up from germline, CDR1 is MGHRA and CDR2 is YSYEKL. This CDR3 contains 15 residues. The germline V and J ends were trimmed by 0 bases and 2 bases, with 8 bases remaining between them. CDR3 DNA sequence: TGCGCCAGCAGCCAAGAGAGGGCAACCTACAATGAGCAGTTCTTC. Translated: CASSQERATYNEQFF.

The gene calls are TRBV7-2 and TRBJ2-1; 10 bases are a match to TRBD1. Germline CDR1 reads SGHTA; CDR2 reads FQGNSA. Trimming took 1 base from V and 8 from J; bases not matched to a gene: 8. The CDR3 consists of 16 residues. The CDR3 here is CASSLGQGAYRDEQFF. The CDR3 nucleotides read TGTGCCAGCAGCTTAGGACAGGGGGCGTATAGGGATGAGCAGTTCTTC.

The rearrangement links TRBV27 to TRBJ1-1; D is perhaps TRBD1 (5 bases). The V and J ends lost 3 bases and 0 bases respectively, with 17 bases between them. The CDR3 loop spans 17 amino acids. Germline CDR1 MNHEY, CDR2 SMNVEV (reference sequence). The DNA for the CDR3 is TGTGCCAGCAGTTTTAGCAGGGTGGCGGACTTGAACACTGAAGCTTTCTTT. As protein: CASSFSRVADLNTEAFF.

V gene TRBV27 combines with J gene TRBJ2-7; 11 positions agree with TRBD1. The ends lost 5 bases at V and 5 bases at J; junction bases unmatched: 8. Germline CDR1 MNHEY, CDR2 SMNVEV (reference sequence). This CDR3 spans 15 amino acids. The CDR3 sequence is CASSPRDRGTHEQYF. CDR3 sequence (DNA): TGTGCCAGCAGTCCCCGGGACAGGGGGACCCACGAGCAGTACTTC.

The chain couples TRBV5-6 to TRBJ2-7, with D perhaps TRBD1 (6 bases). The CDR3 covers 13 residues. Germline V CDR1 and CDR2: SGHDT, YYEEEE. V was shortened by 4 bases and J by 3 bases, with 11 bases between the two germline ends. The CDR3: CASSPGHGYEQYF. CDR3 DNA: TGTGCCAGCAGCCCGGGACACGGCTACGAGCAGTACTTC.

The V and J genes are TRBV7-9 and TRBJ1-1; D not certain. The CDR3 sequence is 14 residues long. In germline, CDR1 is SEHNR, CDR2 FQNEAQ (reference sequence). Between the trimmed V and J ends, which lost 4 bases and 1 base, there was a span of 10 bases. Here the CDR3 reads CASSSTYRNTEAFF. Written as DNA, the CDR3 is TGTGCCAGCAGCTCAACCTACAGGAACACTGAAGCTTTCTTT.

The chain joins TRBV7-8 to TRBJ1-2, with TRBD1 as a possible D gene (5 bases). CDR1 is SGHVS and CDR2 is FQNEAQ in the germline V gene. Deletions cut 4 bases from V and 6 bases from J, with 12 bases between. The CDR3 is made up of 13 amino acids. The CDR3: CASSSAGTHGYTF. The CDR3 coding sequence is TGTGCCAGCAGCTCTGCCGGGACGCATGGCTACACCTTC.

In its sample, this clone was seen once. The chain employs TRBV29-1 and TRBJ2-5; 10 bases line up with TRBD2. With 6 bases clipped from V and 2 bases from J, the junction kept 9 bases outside the gene matches. Germline CDR1 reads SQVTM; CDR2 reads ANQGSEA. The CDR3 length is 15 residues. The CDR3 protein is CSVETSGEIQETQYF. The CDR3 DNA sequence: TGCAGCGTGGAAACTAGCGGGGAGATTCAAGAGACCCAGTACTTC.

This rearrangement joins TRBV13 to TRBJ2-1; D is uncertain. CDR1 PRHDT and CDR2 FYEKMQ come from the germline V gene (reference sequence). Trimming shortened V by 8 bases and J by 4 bases, and 12 bases separated the two germline ends. This CDR3 is built from 13 residues. CDR3 coding DNA: TGTGCCAGCCGGTGGGGAAGATACAATGAGCAGTTCTTC. Residues: CASRWGRYNEQFF.

The chain carries TRBV5-1 and TRBJ1-6; D call uncertain. The CDR3 sequence is 14 residues long. The germline V gene encodes CDR1 SGHRS and CDR2 YFSETQ. V lost 0 bases to trimming and J lost 8 bases, with 9 bases between them. The CDR3 is CASSLEAWDSPLHF. The CDR3 nucleotides read TGCGCCAGCAGCTTGGAGGCTTGGGATTCACCCCTCCACTTT. Full variable domain (missing parts from reference TRBV5-1 and TRBJ1-6): KAGVTQTPRYLIKTRGQQVTLSCSPISGHRSVSWYQQTPGQGLQFLFEYFSETQRNKGNFPGRFSGRQFSNSRSEMNVSTLELGDSALYLCASSLEAWDSPLHFGNGTRLTVT.

The CDR3 nucleotides are TGTGCCAGCAGCCTGGGGGGACAGTACGAGCAGTACTTC. Translation gives CASSLGGQYEQYF. The rearrangement joins TRBV13 to TRBJ2-7; D may be TRBD1 (7 bases). Germline CDR1 is PRHDT and CDR2 is FYEKMQ (reference sequence). Trimming took off 5 bases at V and 4 bases at J, with 12 bases between the two ends. There are 13 residues in the CDR3. The whole variable domain, remainder taken from reference TRBV13 and TRBJ2-7, is AAGVIQSPRHLIKEKRETATLKCYPIPRHDTVYWYQQGPGQDPQFLISFYEKMQSDKGSIPDRFSAQQFSDYHSELNMSSLELGDSALYFCASSLGGQYEQYFGPGTRLTVT.

The V call is TRBV7-2, the J call TRBJ2-1, with D tentatively TRBD2 (6 bases). Germline CDR1 SGHTA, CDR2 FQGNSA. The CDR3 is made up of 16 amino acids. Trimming pared 5 bases from V and 6 bases from J, leaving 20 bases between. The CDR3 here is CASSLLAGYLINEQFF. The CDR3 DNA follows: TGTGCCAGCAGCCTCCTGGCGGGGTACCTTATCAATGAGCAGTTCTTC. Combining the CDR3 with reference TRBV7-2 and TRBJ2-1 gives the whole variable domain GAGVSQSPSNKVTEKGKDVELRCDPISGHTALYWYRQSLGQGLEFLIYFQGNSAPDKSGLPSDRFSAERTGGSVSTLTIQRTQQEDSAVYLCASSLLAGYLINEQFFGPGTRLTVL.

This rearrangement joins TRBV5-4 to TRBJ2-3; D might be TRBD2 (5 bases). Germline CDR1 is SGHNT and CDR2 is YYREEE (reference sequence). This CDR3 contains 14 residues. V shed 2 bases and J shed 2 bases, with 9 bases lying between them. The CDR3 DNA reads as TGTGCCAGCAGCTTAGAGGGATTCACAGATACGCAGTATTTT. Translated, it gives CASSLEGFTDTQYF.

This clone occurred once. The chain recombines TRBV27 with TRBJ2-1; unclear D gene. Trimming stripped 3 bases from V and 0 bases from J, with 9 bases between. The CDR3 runs to 15 residues. Per the germline V gene, CDR1 is MNHEY and CDR2 is SMNVEV (reference sequence). CDR3 region: CASSLSQASYNEQFF. CDR3 nucleotides: TGTGCCAGCAGTTTGAGTCAAGCCTCCTACAATGAGCAGTTCTTC.

The chain recombines TRBV7-9 with TRBJ2-1, with 7 nucleotides matching TRBD1. This CDR3 contains 15 residues. CDR1 is SEHNR, CDR2 FQNEAQ, per germline (reference sequence). V gave up 5 bases and J gave up 8 bases; unmatched junction bases: 12. The CDR3 region is CASSASTTGIDEQFF. For the CDR3, the DNA is TGTGCCAGCAGCGCGTCAACGACAGGGATCGATGAGCAGTTCTTC.

A few counts support this clone. CDR3: CASSPRPGTRSEAFF. DNA of the CDR3: TGTGCCAGCAGCCCGCGACCGGGGACACGGTCTGAAGCTTTCTTT. The chain uses TRBV7-9 and TRBJ1-1; D perhaps matches TRBD1 (6 bases). The CDR3 spans 15 residues. CDR1 is SEHNR, CDR2 FQNEAQ, per germline (reference sequence). The V gene lost 5 bases and the J gene lost 6 bases, with 19 bases spanning the gap. The variable domain in full, completed from reference TRBV7-9 and TRBJ1-1, reads DTGVSQNPRHKITKRGQNVTFRCDPISEHNRLYWYRQTLGQGPEFLTYFQNEAQLEKSRLLSDRFSAERPKGSFSTLEIQRTEQGDSAMYLCASSPRPGTRSEAFFGQGTRLTVV.

The CDR3 loop reads CASSLRTSGFTQETQYF. CDR3 bases: TGCGCCAGCAGCTTAAGGACTAGCGGTTTCACTCAAGAGACCCAGTACTTC. The chain has TRBV5-1 and TRBJ2-5, with 10 bases matching TRBD2. Germline V lookup: CDR1 SGHRS, CDR2 YFSETQ. J was trimmed by 2 bases and V by 2 bases; bases with no gene match: 9. The CDR3 is 17 residues long.

This clone was seen a few times. The chain links TRBV6-6 to TRBJ2-3; D gene unclear. This CDR3 comprises 13 residues. Germline assignment: CDR1 MNHNY and CDR2 SVGAGI (reference sequence). V was shortened by 0 bases and J by 1 base, with 2 bases between the two germline ends. The CDR3 region is CASSYSGTDTQYF. The DNA of the CDR3 is TGTGCCAGCAGTTACTCCGGCACAGATACGCAGTATTTT.

Note on this clone: The same CDR3 is also encoded by other DNA sequences in this sample. V gene TRBV6-5 combines with J gene TRBJ2-6; D gene unclear. Trimming removed 2 bases at V and 0 bases at J, with 5 bases between. This CDR3 has 15 residues. Per germline, CDR1 MNHEY and CDR2 SVGAGI. CDR3: CASSYAVSGANVLTF. The CDR3 DNA reads as TGTGCCAGCAGTTACGCGGTCTCTGGGGCCAACGTCCTGACTTTC.

As concerns this clone: Within the sample, other DNA sequences also encode this same CDR3. This sequence joins TRBV4-1 and TRBJ2-1, with TRBD2 identical over 9 bases. The germline CDR1 and CDR2 sequences are MGHRA and YSYEKL. The CDR3 length is 16 residues. With V trimmed by 3 bases and J by 1 base, 4 bases remained unmatched. The DNA of the CDR3 is TGCGCCAGCAGCCAGGAAGCGGGGGGTTCCTACAATGAGCAGTTCTTC. It specifies CASSQEAGGSYNEQFF.

CDR3 DNA sequence: TGTGCCATCAGTGGCCGGGGACAGGGGTACAATGAGCAGTTCTTC. Translated, it gives CAISGRGQGYNEQFF. The V and J genes are TRBV10-3 and TRBJ2-1; TRBD1 aligns across 10 bases. The CDR3 has 15 residues. Trimming removed 4 bases from V and 4 bases from J; junction bases left unmatched: 4. Germline CDR1 and CDR2: ENHRY and SYGVKD.